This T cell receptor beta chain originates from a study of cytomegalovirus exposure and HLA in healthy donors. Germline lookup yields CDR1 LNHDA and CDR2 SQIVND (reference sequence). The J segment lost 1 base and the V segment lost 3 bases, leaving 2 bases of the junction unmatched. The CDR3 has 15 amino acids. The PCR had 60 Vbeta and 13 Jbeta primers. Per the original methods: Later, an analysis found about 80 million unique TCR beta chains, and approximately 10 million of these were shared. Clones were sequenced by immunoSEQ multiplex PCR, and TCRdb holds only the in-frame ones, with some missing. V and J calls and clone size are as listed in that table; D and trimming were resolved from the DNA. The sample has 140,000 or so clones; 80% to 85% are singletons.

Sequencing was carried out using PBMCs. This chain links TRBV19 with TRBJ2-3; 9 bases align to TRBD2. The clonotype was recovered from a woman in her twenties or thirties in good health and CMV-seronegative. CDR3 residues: CASSMQREGTDTQYF. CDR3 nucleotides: TGTGCCAGTAGTATGCAGCGGGAGGGCACAGATACGCAGTATTTT.